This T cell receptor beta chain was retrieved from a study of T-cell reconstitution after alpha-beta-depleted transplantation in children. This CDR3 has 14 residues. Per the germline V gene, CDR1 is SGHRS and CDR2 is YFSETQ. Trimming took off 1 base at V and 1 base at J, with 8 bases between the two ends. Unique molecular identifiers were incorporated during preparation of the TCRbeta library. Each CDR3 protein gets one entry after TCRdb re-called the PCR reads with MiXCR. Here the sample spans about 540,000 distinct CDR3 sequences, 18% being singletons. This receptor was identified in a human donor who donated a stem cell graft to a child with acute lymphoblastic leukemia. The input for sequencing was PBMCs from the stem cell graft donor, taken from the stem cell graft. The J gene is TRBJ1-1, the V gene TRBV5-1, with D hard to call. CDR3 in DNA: TGCGCCAGCAGCTTGTACGGCTCGAACACTGAAGCTTTCTTT. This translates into CASSLYGSNTEAFF. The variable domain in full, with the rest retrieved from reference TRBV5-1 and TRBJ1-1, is KAGVTQTPRYLIKTRGQQVTLSCSPISGHRSVSWYQQTPGQGLQFLFEYFSETQRNKGNFPGRFSGRQFSNSRSEMNVSTLELGDSALYLCASSLYGSNTEAFFGQGTRLTVV.